This TCR beta chain was identified during a study of T cell responses to AZD1222 COVID-19 vaccine. Study-wide findings and caveats: Two AZD1222 doses significantly raised spike-specific TCR breadth and depth over controls. Clonal diversity was possibly underestimated, and white British individuals and females predominated among donors.

The table came from immunoSEQ multiplex PCR; TCRdb's copy has only in-frame clones and leaves some out. The data contain approximately 160,000 clones, about nine tenths of them singletons. Comments on this clone: Antigen: not known.

This CDR3 spans 16 amino acids. From germline, CDR1 is MNHEY and CDR2 SVGEGT. Trimming shortened V by 4 bases and J by 8 bases, and 22 bases separated the two germline ends. The V call is TRBV6-2 or TRBV6-3, the J call TRBJ2-3; tentatively, D is TRBD2 (6 bases). The material was peripheral blood, obtained on day 0 of AZD1222 vaccination. The TCR originated in an adult in good health. CDR3: CASSSAGPKDGFTQYF. Written as DNA, the CDR3 is TGTGCCAGCAGTTCAGCGGGTCCTAAGGACGGCTTTACGCAGTATTTT.